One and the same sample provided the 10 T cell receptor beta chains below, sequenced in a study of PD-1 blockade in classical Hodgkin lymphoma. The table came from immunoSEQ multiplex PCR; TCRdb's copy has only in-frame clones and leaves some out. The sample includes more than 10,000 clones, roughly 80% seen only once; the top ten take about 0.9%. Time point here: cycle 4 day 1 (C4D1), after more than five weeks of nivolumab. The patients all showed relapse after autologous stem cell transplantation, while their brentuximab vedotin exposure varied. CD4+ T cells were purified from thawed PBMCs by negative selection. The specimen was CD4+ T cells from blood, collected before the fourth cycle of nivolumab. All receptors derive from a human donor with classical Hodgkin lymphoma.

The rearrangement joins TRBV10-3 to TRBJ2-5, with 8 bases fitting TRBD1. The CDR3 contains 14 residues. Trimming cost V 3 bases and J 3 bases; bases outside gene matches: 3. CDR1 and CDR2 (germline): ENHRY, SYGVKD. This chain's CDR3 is CAISDLTGEETQYF. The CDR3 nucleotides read TGTGCCATCAGTGATCTGACAGGGGAAGAGACCCAGTACTTC.

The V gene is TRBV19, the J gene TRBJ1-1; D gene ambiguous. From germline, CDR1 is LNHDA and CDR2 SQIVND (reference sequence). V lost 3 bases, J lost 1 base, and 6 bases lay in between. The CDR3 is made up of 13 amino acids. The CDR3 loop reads CASSMWENTEAFF. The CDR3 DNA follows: TGTGCCAGTAGTATGTGGGAGAACACTGAAGCTTTCTTT.

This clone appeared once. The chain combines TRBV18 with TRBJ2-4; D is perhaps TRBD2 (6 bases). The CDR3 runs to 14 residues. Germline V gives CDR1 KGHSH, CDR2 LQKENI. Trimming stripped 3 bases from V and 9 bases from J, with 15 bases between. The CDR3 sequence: CASSPWDSLGIQYF. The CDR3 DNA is TGTGCCAGCTCACCTTGGGACTCCCTTGGCATTCAGTACTTC.

The CDR3 spells CASRWDRENSPLHF. The CDR3 nucleotides read TGTGCCAGCAGGTGGGACAGAGAGAATTCACCCCTCCACTTT. J is TRBJ1-6 and V is TRBV2; TRBD1 agrees at 7 bases. Germline V gene sequence: CDR1 SNHLY, CDR2 FYNNEI. V was clipped by 6 bases and J by 7 bases; unmatched bases: 6. This CDR3 comprises 14 residues. The variable domain in full, with the rest retrieved from reference TRBV2 and TRBJ1-6, is EPEVTQTPSHQVTQMGQEVILRCVPISNHLYFYWYRQILGQKVEFLVSFYNNEISEKSEIFDDQFSVERPDGSNFTLKIRSTKLEDSAMYFCASRWDRENSPLHFGNGTRLTVT.

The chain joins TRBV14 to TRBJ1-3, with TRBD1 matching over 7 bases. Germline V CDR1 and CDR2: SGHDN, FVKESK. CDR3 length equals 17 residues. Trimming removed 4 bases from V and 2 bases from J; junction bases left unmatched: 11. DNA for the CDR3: TGTGCCAGCAGCCCCCACAGGGGAAACAGAGCTGGAAACACCATATATTTT. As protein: CASSPHRGNRAGNTIYF.

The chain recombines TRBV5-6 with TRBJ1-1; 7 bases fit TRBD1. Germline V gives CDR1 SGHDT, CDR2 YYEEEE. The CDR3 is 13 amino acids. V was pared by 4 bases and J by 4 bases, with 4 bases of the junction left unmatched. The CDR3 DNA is TGTGCCAGCAGCGAGAACAGGGGCACTGAAGCTTTCTTT. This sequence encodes CASSENRGTEAFF.

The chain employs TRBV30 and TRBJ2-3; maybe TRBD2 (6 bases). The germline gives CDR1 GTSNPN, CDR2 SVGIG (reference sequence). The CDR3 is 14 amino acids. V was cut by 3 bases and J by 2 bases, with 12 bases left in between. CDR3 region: CAWRAGRYTDTQYF. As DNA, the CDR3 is TGTGCCTGGAGGGCAGGGAGGTACACAGATACGCAGTATTTT.

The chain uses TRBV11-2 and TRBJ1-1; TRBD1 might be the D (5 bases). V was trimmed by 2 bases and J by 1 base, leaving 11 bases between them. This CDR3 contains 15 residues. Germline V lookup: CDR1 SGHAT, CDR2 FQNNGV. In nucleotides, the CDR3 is TGTGCCAGCAGCTTAATCCGGGGGGAGAACACTGAAGCTTTCTTT. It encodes CASSLIRGENTEAFF.

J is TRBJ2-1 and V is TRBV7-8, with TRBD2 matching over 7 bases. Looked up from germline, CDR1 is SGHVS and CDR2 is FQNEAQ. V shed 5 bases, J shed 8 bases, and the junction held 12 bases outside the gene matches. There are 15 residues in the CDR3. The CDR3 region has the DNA TGTGCCAGCAGCCCGGGTCTAACGGGGGGTTATGAGCAGTTCTTC. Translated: CASSPGLTGGYEQFF.

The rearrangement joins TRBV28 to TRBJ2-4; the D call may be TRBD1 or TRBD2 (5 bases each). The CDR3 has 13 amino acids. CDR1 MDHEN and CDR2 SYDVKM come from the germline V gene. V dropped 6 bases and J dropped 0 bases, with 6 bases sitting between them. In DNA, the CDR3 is TGTGCCAGCAGAGGGACAGCCAAAAACATTCAGTACTTC. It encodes CASRGTAKNIQYF.